Below are 2 T cell receptor beta chains sequenced from a single sample in a study of blood T cell repertoires in COVID-19. TCRdb keeps only in-frame clones here, not all; method: immunoSEQ multiplex PCR. The sample has roughly 290,000 clones; about 89% are singletons. Sequences were obtained from peripheral blood. All receptors derive from a woman aged 50 to 60 who had recovered from COVID-19.

The DNA for the CDR3 is TGTGCCAGCACGGGGTTGAGGTTCGGCTACGAGCAGTACTTC. Translated, it gives CASTGLRFGYEQYF. The rearrangement uses TRBV28 and TRBJ2-7; the D gene is possibly TRBD2 (5 bases). Germline CDR1 reads MDHEN; CDR2 reads SYDVKM. Trimming cost V 7 bases and J 3 bases, with 16 bases left between them. CDR3 length: 14 residues. The full variable domain, with the rest looked up from reference TRBV28 and TRBJ2-7, is DVKVTQSSRYLVKRTGEKVFLECVQDMDHENMFWYRQDPGLGLRLIYFSYDVKMKEKGDIPEGYSVSREKKERFSLILESASTNQTSMYLCASTGLRFGYEQYFGPGTRLTVT.

The genes are TRBV5-4 and TRBJ1-1, with a tentative D call TRBD1 (5 bases). The CDR3 loop spans 15 amino acids. V lost 3 bases and J 1 base, leaving 13 bases between the germline ends. Per the germline V gene, CDR1 is SGHNT and CDR2 is YYREEE (reference sequence). The CDR3 here is CASSWGRGTNTEAFF. In DNA, the CDR3 is TGTGCCAGCAGCTGGGGCCGTGGCACGAACACTGAAGCTTTCTTT. Looking up the rest from reference TRBV5-4 and TRBJ1-1 gives the full variable domain: ETGVTQSPTHLIKTRGQQVTLRCSSQSGHNTVSWYQQALGQGPQFIFQYYREEENGRGNFPPRFSGLQFPNYSSELNVNALELDDSALYLCASSWGRGTNTEAFFGQGTRLTVV.